This TCR beta chain was retrieved from a study of blood T cell repertoires in COVID-19. The V end was cut by 3 bases, the J end by 9 bases, with 7 bases between. The CDR3 runs to 12 residues. CDR1 is SGHRS and CDR2 is YFSETQ in the germline V gene. How the authors handled the data: Amplification with reference gene primers provided the estimates of nucleated cell counts. The assay was immunoSEQ multiplex PCR, and TCRdb's table has in-frame clones only and misses some. That table gives V, J and clone size, and the DNA gave D and trimming. The sample shows approximately 270,000 clones, 89% of them seen only once.

The sequence derives from a man aged 50 to 59 with acute or convalescent COVID-19. The specimen sequenced was peripheral blood. This chain connects TRBV5-1 to TRBJ2-6; D gene unclear. DNA for the CDR3: TGCGCCAGCAGCTCTACGATCAACGTCCTGACTTTC. This sequence encodes CASSSTINVLTF.